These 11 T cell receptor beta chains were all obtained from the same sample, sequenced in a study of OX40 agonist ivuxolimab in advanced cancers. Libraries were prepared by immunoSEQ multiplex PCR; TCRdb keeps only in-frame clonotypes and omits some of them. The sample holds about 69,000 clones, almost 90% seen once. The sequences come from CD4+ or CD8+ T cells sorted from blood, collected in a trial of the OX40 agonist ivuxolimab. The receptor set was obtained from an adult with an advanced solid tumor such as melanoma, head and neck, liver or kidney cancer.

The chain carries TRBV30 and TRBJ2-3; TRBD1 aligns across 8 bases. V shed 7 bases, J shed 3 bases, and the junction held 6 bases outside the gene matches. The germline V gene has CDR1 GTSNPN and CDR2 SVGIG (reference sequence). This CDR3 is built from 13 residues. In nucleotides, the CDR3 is TGTGCCTCGAGGACAGGGAGGACAGATACGCAGTATTTT. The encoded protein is CASRTGRTDTQYF.

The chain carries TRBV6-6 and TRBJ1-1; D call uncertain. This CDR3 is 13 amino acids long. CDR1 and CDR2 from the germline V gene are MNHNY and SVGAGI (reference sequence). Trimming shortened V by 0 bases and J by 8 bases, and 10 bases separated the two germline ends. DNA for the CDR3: TGTGCCAGCAGTTACTCCCAGTCACTCGAAGCTTTCTTT. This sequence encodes CASSYSQSLEAFF.

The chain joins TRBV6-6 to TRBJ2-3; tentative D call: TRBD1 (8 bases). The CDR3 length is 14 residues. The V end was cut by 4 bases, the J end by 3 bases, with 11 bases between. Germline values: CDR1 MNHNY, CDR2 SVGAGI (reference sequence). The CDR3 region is CASSLQGGTDTQYF. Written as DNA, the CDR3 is TGTGCCAGCAGTTTACAGGGGGGGACAGATACGCAGTATTTT.

The CDR3 bases are TGTGCCAGCAGTTACTCTCGCAACACCGGGGAGCTGTTTTTT. Translated: CASSYSRNTGELFF. This chain links TRBV6-6 with TRBJ2-2; no firm D call. Germline V CDR1 and CDR2: MNHNY, SVGAGI (reference sequence). This CDR3 spans 14 amino acids. V was shortened by 0 bases and J by 2 bases, with 4 bases between the two germline ends.

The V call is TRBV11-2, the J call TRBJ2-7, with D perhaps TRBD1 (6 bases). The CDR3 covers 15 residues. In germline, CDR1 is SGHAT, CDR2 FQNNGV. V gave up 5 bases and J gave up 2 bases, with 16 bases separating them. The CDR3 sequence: CASSLDSMGTYEQYF. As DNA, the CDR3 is TGTGCCAGCAGCCTGGACAGTATGGGCACCTACGAGCAGTACTTC. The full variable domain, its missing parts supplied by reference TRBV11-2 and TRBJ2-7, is EAGVAQSPRYKIIEKRQSVAFWCNPISGHATLYWYQQILGQGPKLLIQFQNNGVVDDSQLPKDRFSAERLKGVDSTLKIQPAKLEDSAVYLCASSLDSMGTYEQYFGPGTRLTVT.

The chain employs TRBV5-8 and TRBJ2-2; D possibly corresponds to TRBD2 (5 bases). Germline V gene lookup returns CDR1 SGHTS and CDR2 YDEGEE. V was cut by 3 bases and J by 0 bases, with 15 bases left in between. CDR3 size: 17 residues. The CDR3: CASSWRPSGTNTGELFF. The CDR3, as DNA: TGTGCCAGCAGCTGGCGACCGTCCGGGACGAACACCGGGGAGCTGTTTTTT.

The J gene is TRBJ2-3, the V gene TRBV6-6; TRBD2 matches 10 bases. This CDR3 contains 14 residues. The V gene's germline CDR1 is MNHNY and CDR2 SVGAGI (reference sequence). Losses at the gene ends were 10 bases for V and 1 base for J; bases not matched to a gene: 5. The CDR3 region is CATAGTSGTDTQYF. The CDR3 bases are TGTGCCACGGCCGGGACTAGCGGCACAGATACGCAGTATTTT.

The CDR3, as DNA: TGTGCCAGCAGTTTCCCTGCAGGTGAAAAACTGTTTTTT. Its protein product is CASSFPAGEKLFF. This chain joins TRBV28 and TRBJ1-4; D unresolved. CDR3 length: 13 residues. Germline V gene sequence: CDR1 MDHEN, CDR2 SYDVKM. Trimming took off 3 bases at V and 7 bases at J, with 9 bases between the two ends.

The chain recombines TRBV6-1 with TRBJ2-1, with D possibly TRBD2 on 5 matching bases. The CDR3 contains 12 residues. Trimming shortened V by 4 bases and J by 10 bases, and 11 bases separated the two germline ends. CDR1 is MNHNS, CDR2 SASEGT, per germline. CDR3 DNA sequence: TGTGCCAGCAGTGCTAGCCCTAGGGAGCAGTTCTTC. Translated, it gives CASSASPREQFF.

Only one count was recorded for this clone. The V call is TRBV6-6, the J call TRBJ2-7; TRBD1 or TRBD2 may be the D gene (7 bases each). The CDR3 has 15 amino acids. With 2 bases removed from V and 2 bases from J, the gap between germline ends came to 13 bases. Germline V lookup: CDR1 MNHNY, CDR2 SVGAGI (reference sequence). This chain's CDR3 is CASSYGQGGTYEQYF. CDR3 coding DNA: TGTGCCAGCAGTTACGGTCAGGGGGGGACCTACGAGCAGTACTTC.

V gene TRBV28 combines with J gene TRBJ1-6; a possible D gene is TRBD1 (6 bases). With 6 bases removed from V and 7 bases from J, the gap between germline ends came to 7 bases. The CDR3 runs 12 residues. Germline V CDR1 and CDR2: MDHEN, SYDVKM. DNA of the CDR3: TGTGCCAGCAGAACAGGGAATTCACCCCTCCACTTT. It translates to CASRTGNSPLHF.